One and the same sample provided the 19 T cell receptor beta chains below, sequenced in a study of T cells in Graves' hyperthyroidism and ophthalmopathy. RNA transcripts served as the template for amplifying TCR beta CDR3 regions. The TCR CDR3 was amplified in a first-round RT-PCR using the HTBI primer set. MiXCR, applied by TCRdb to the multiplex PCR reads, yields one record per CDR3 protein. Among about 350,000 distinct CDR3 sequences listed, more than 11% were seen once. Material: blood. These receptors were taken from a woman aged 25-40 years with Graves' hyperthyroidism.

This clonotype was seen repeatedly, ten times or more. V and J are TRBV2 and TRBJ2-5; D remains ambiguous. Trimming shortened V by 3 bases and J by 5 bases, and 13 bases separated the two germline ends. CDR1 is SNHLY and CDR2 is FYNNEI in the germline V gene. This CDR3 has 14 amino acids. The CDR3 reads CASSDFLGSETQYF. CDR3 DNA sequence: TGTGCCAGCAGTGATTTTTTAGGGTCCGAGACCCAGTACTTC.

Only a few counts were recorded for this clonotype. CDR3 in amino acids: CSARGTGGVEQYF. DNA for the CDR3: TGCAGTGCTAGAGGGACAGGGGGCGTCGAGCAGTACTTC. The chain employs TRBV20-1 and TRBJ2-7, with TRBD1 matching over 11 bases. The V gene's germline CDR1 is DFQATT and CDR2 SNEGSKA (reference sequence). The J segment lost 6 bases and the V segment lost 1 base, leaving 2 bases of the junction unmatched. The CDR3 covers 13 residues.

J is TRBJ1-2 and V is TRBV7-9; a possible D gene is TRBD1 (6 bases). Trimming removed 8 bases at V and 7 bases at J, with 17 bases between. This CDR3 has 13 amino acids. Looked up from germline, CDR1 is SEHNR and CDR2 is FQNEAQ (reference sequence). This CDR3 reads CASAAGTSLGYTF. The CDR3 DNA follows: TGTGCCAGCGCGGCCGGGACATCCCTTGGCTACACCTTC.

This clonotype was seen repeatedly, ten times or more. The V and J genes are TRBV7-9 and TRBJ1-6; TRBD1 might be the D (5 bases). V lost 1 base to trimming and J lost 10 bases, with 11 bases between them. This CDR3 is built from 14 residues. In germline, CDR1 is SEHNR, CDR2 FQNEAQ (reference sequence). Written as DNA, the CDR3 is TGTGCCAGCAGCTTAGAGGCAGGGCGCTCACCCCTCCACTTT. It translates to CASSLEAGRSPLHF. Looking up the rest from reference TRBV7-9 and TRBJ1-6 gives the full variable domain: DTGVSQNPRHKITKRGQNVTFRCDPISEHNRLYWYRQTLGQGPEFLTYFQNEAQLEKSRLLSDRFSAERPKGSFSTLEIQRTEQGDSAMYLCASSLEAGRSPLHFGNGTRLTVT.

The chain couples TRBV5-6 to TRBJ2-3; perhaps TRBD1 as D (5 bases). With 2 bases removed from V and 3 bases from J, the gap between germline ends came to 13 bases. CDR1 and CDR2 (germline): SGHDT, YYEEEE. This CDR3 is built from 15 residues. In nucleotides, the CDR3 is TGTGCCAGCAGCTTTGAAGGGGTGGGGACAGATACGCAGTATTTT. Its translation is CASSFEGVGTDTQYF.

The rearrangement joins TRBV5-4 to TRBJ1-1, with no clear D. The CDR3 has 14 amino acids. Germline V gene data show CDR1 as SGHNT and CDR2 as YYREEE (reference sequence). With 3 bases removed from V and 1 base from J, the gap between germline ends came to 10 bases. The CDR3 reads CASSSAIENTEAFF. CDR3 DNA sequence: TGTGCCAGCAGCTCCGCGATCGAGAACACTGAAGCTTTCTTT.

V gene TRBV20-1 combines with J gene TRBJ2-7, with no clear D. CDR3 size: 13 residues. The germline V gene has CDR1 DFQATT and CDR2 SNEGSKA (reference sequence). V was trimmed by 3 bases and J by 5 bases, leaving 14 bases between them. The CDR3 spells CSASGLNPDEQYF. The CDR3, as DNA: TGCAGTGCTAGTGGTCTAAACCCGGACGAGCAGTACTTC.

With regard to this clonotype: Given a much more abundant clone one base away, this may be a read error. CDR3 coding DNA: TGTGCCTGGAAGGGCTGGGAGCACACCGGGGAGCTGTTTTTT. This sequence encodes CAWKGWEHTGELFF. This chain joins TRBV30 and TRBJ2-2; maybe TRBD2 (5 bases). This CDR3 spans 14 amino acids. V lost 4 bases and J lost 3, with 12 bases in between. CDR1 GTSNPN and CDR2 SVGIG come from the germline V gene (reference sequence).

This clonotype has a count of ten or more. The chain combines TRBV28 with TRBJ1-5; a weak D match, TRBD1 (5 bases). The V end was cut by 7 bases, the J end by 6 bases, with 19 bases between. There are 15 residues in the CDR3. Germline values: CDR1 MDHEN, CDR2 SYDVKM. The CDR3 loop reads CASIPWGESGQPQHF. CDR3 nucleotides: TGTGCCAGCATCCCCTGGGGGGAGTCGGGTCAGCCCCAGCATTTT.

This clonotype was observed a handful of times. CDR3 region: CASSRNQGPGETQYF. The CDR3, as DNA: TGCGCCAGCAGCCGTAATCAGGGTCCCGGGGAGACCCAGTACTTC. The gene calls are TRBV4-1 and TRBJ2-5; the D gene is possibly TRBD1 (5 bases). This CDR3 has 15 amino acids. Deletions cut 4 bases from V and 5 bases from J, with 17 bases between. Germline V lookup: CDR1 MGHRA, CDR2 YSYEKL.

This clonotype was picked up many times. The chain is built from TRBV18 and TRBJ2-7; D may be TRBD1 or TRBD2 (6 bases each). The CDR3 is 18 amino acids. V lost 3 bases to trimming and J lost 0 bases, with 21 bases between them. The germline gives CDR1 KGHSH, CDR2 LQKENI. Here the CDR3 DNA reads TGTGCCAGCTCACCCTCTCCCCTAGGGGGGTATTCCTCCTACGAGCAGTACTTC. Its protein product is CASSPSPLGGYSSYEQYF. Filled out from reference TRBV18 and TRBJ2-7, the complete variable domain reads NAGVMQNPRHLVRRRGQEARLRCSPMKGHSHVYWYRQLPEEGLKFMVYLQKENIIDESGMPKERFSAEFPKEGPSILRIQQVVRGDSAAYFCASSPSPLGGYSSYEQYFGPGTRLTVT.

The rearrangement uses TRBV19 and TRBJ2-5; D could derive from TRBD1 or TRBD2 (5 bases each). Per the germline V gene, CDR1 is LNHDA and CDR2 is SQIVND (reference sequence). With 7 bases removed from V and 3 bases from J, the gap between germline ends came to 15 bases. The CDR3 is made up of 14 amino acids. CDR3: CASKKNLGEETQYF. In DNA, the CDR3 is TGTGCCAGTAAAAAAAACTTGGGGGAAGAGACCCAGTACTTC.

The rearrangement links TRBV7-9 to TRBJ2-7; D remains ambiguous. The CDR3 runs 17 residues. CDR1 is SEHNR, CDR2 FQNEAQ, per germline (reference sequence). V lost 2 bases and J lost 1, with 18 bases in between. CDR3 loop: CASSLLLLGSKSYEQYF. In DNA form, the CDR3 reads TGTGCCAGCAGCTTATTATTGTTGGGGTCAAAATCCTACGAGCAGTACTTC.

A few counts support this clonotype. This chain connects TRBV5-1 to TRBJ2-4; D is perhaps TRBD1 (6 bases). The CDR3 has 14 amino acids. Deletions cut 4 bases from V and 8 bases from J, with 16 bases between. CDR1 SGHRS and CDR2 YFSETQ come from the germline V gene. CDR3: CASSPGQQVDIQYF. CDR3 DNA: TGCGCCAGCAGCCCAGGACAGCAAGTGGACATTCAGTACTTC.

The chain links TRBV20-1 to TRBJ2-4, with D possibly being TRBD2 (6 bases). There are 14 residues in the CDR3. V lost 5 bases to trimming and J lost 8 bases, with 19 bases between them. The V gene's germline CDR1 is DFQATT and CDR2 SNEGSKA (reference sequence). CDR3 sequence: CSALRTGVRDIQYF. The CDR3 coding sequence is TGCAGTGCTCTAAGAACGGGGGTTCGGGACATTCAGTACTTC.

This clonotype was counted only a few times. The rearrangement joins TRBV19 to TRBJ2-5, with 8 bases lining up with TRBD2. Losses at the gene ends were 4 bases for V and 5 bases for J; bases not matched to a gene: 12. The CDR3 is made up of 16 amino acids. Germline CDR1 and CDR2: LNHDA and SQIVND (reference sequence). The DNA of the CDR3 is TGTGCCAGTAGTACAAGGACTAGCTCTGGGGGCGAGACCCAGTACTTC. Protein: CASSTRTSSGGETQYF. Full variable domain (missing parts from reference TRBV19 and TRBJ2-5): DGGITQSPKYLFRKEGQNVTLSCEQNLNHDAMYWYRQDPGQGLRLIYYSQIVNDFQKGDIAEGYSVSREKKESFPLTVTSAQKNPTAFYLCASSTRTSSGGETQYFGPGTRLLVL.

This clonotype has a count of ten or more. V is TRBV12-3 or TRBV12-4 and J is TRBJ2-7; no clear D gene. CDR3 length: 17 amino acids. Trimming took 7 bases from V and 0 from J, leaving 22 bases between them. This CDR3 reads CASNLGTRAKGSYEQYF. DNA for the CDR3: TGTGCCAGCAATTTGGGCACACGCGCGAAGGGCTCCTACGAGCAGTACTTC.

Regarding this clonotype: No conserved phenylalanine or tryptophan ends this CDR3, so it is likely a read error. The chain carries TRBV25-1 and TRBJ2-5; TRBD2 matches at 12 bases. Trimming at V came to 7 bases and at J to 2 bases, leaving 2 bases not matched to a gene. The CDR3 is 14 amino acids. From germline, CDR1 is MGHDK and CDR2 SYGVNS. The CDR3 loop is CASIGLAGQETQYL. The DNA of the CDR3 is TGTGCCAGCATCGGACTAGCGGGGCAAGAGACCCAGTACCTC.

The chain joins TRBV7-9 to TRBJ1-6, with a weak D call TRBD1 (5 bases). The CDR3 is 16 residues long. Deletions cut 0 bases from V and 11 bases from J, with 17 bases between. Germline V CDR1 and CDR2: SEHNR, FQNEAQ (reference sequence). CDR3 nucleotides: TGTGCCAGCAGCTTAGCTTCAGGGCCCCAGGATCCACCCCTCCACTTT. It specifies CASSLASGPQDPPLHF.